One T cell receptor (beta chain) is described in this entry. It has no known antigen specificity. Base-call qualities are not available, and no considerably larger clone is one nucleotide away. Trimming takes 2 bases from V and 6 bases from J, and the germline ends sit 19 bases apart. The CDR3, cysteine through phenylalanine, is 16 amino acids long. The sequence is cut down to CDR3 DNA, 48 bases in frame from base 1. The germline V gene yields MNHNS for CDR1 and SASEGT for CDR2. The source of the sample is a study of blood T cell repertoires in COVID-19 (dated by TCRdb to about 2020). Background for the entire study: Samples from collaborators originated in the United States, Italy and Spain and spanned both the acute and convalescent phases of COVID-19. The sample metadata nearly always contained a de-identified subject ID, COVID-19 status, age in years and sex. The repertoires were released in a freely available public database intended as a resource for research on the immune response to SARS-CoV-2. The dataset comprised deeply sampled blood TCRbeta repertoires from subjects exposed to, actively infected with, or recovered from COVID-19. HLA class I and class II types, where available, came from metadata supplied by the sample provider rather than from assay-based typing. The prospective study material was composed of cDNA or gDNA derived from T cells, B-cell-depleted T cells, or PBMCs. The samples were drawn from two sources: the first 160 participants of the ongoing ImmuneRACE study, and 950 to 1,500 subjects contributed by 6 global collaborators.

The immunoSEQ Assay, a bias-controlled multiplex PCR, was used to amplify TCRbeta CDR3 regions from genomic DNA. The authors' pipeline ran thus. The number of nucleated cells in each sample was estimated by amplification of reference gene primers within the assay. To quantify the absolute abundance of each unique TCRbeta CDR3 rearrangement, sequence reads were collapsed and filtered. Productive Simpson clonality was computed per sample as the square root of Simpson's diversity index over productive rearrangements. TCRdb took over this immuneACCESS table, retaining in-frame rearrangements with V and J assigned. Such tables are incomplete; in checked studies, under half of the missing clones stem from an unresolved V gene, and the remainder is unexplained. The V and J calls and clone size are taken from that table; D and trimming were inferred from the DNA. The sample table holds 200,000 to 250,000 clones, of which nearly 90% were seen once. The ten largest clones add up to approximately 2% of the sample.

Broad study findings and their caveats: The quantity of clinical and demographic metadata differed by source and by participant and was supplied without curation.

A second Seattle source provided samples from volunteer blood donors who had recovered from COVID-19. Whole blood was collected in K2EDTA tubes by collaborating institutions according to the institutions' own protocols. For TCRbeta analysis, collaborator samples were shipped as frozen whole blood, as isolated PBMCs, or as DNA extracted from either sample type. This clonotype was sampled from a middle-aged woman who had recovered from COVID-19. Sequenced material: peripheral blood. The receptor chain draws on TRBV6-1 and TRBJ1-2, with no confident D gene call. The nucleotide sequence reads TGTGCCAGCAGTGAAAAATTGGTCCGACATTTGAATGGCTACACCTTC. This sequence encodes CASSEKLVRHLNGYTF.